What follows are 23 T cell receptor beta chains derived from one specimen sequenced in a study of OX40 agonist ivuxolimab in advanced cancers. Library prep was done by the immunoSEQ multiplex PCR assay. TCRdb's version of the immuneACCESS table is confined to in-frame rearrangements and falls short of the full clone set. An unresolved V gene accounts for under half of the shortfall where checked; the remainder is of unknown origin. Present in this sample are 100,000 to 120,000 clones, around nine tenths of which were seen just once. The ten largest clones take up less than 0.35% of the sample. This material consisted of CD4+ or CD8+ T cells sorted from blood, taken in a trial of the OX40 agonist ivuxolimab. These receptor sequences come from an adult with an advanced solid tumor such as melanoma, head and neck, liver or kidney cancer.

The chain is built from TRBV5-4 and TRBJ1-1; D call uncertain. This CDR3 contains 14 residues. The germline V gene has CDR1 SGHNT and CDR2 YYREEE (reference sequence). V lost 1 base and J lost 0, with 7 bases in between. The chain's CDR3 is CASSLRMMNTEAFF. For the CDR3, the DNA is TGTGCCAGCAGCTTGCGTATGATGAACACTGAAGCTTTCTTT.

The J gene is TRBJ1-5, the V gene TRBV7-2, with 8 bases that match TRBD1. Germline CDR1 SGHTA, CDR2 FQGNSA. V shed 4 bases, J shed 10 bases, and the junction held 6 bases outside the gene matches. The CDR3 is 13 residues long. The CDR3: CASSWDRTRPQHF. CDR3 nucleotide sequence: TGTGCCAGCAGCTGGGACAGGACGCGACCCCAGCATTTT.

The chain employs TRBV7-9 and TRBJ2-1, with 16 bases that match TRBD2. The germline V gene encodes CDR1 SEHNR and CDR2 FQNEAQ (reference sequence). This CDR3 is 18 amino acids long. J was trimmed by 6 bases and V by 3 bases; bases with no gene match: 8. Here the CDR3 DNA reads TGTGCCAGCAGCTTGAGTCACGGGACTAGCGGGGGGGCCAATGAGCAGTTCTTC. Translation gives CASSLSHGTSGGANEQFF. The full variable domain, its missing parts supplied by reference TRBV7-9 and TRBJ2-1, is DTGVSQNPRHKITKRGQNVTFRCDPISEHNRLYWYRQTLGQGPEFLTYFQNEAQLEKSRLLSDRFSAERPKGSFSTLEIQRTEQGDSAMYLCASSLSHGTSGGANEQFFGPGTRLTVL.

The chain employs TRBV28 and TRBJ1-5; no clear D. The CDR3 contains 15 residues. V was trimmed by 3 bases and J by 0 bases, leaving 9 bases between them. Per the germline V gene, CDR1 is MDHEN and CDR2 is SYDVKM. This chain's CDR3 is CASSLGGSSNQPQHF. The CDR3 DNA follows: TGTGCCAGCAGTTTGGGTGGGAGTAGCAATCAGCCCCAGCATTTT.

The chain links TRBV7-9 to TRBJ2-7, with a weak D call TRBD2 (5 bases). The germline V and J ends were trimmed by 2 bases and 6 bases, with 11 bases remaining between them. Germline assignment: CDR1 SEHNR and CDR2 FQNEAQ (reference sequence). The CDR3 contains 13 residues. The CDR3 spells CASSLMGGGEQYF. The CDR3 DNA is TGTGCCAGCAGCTTAATGGGCGGAGGCGAGCAGTACTTC. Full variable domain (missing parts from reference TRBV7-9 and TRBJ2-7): DTGVSQNPRHKITKRGQNVTFRCDPISEHNRLYWYRQTLGQGPEFLTYFQNEAQLEKSRLLSDRFSAERPKGSFSTLEIQRTEQGDSAMYLCASSLMGGGEQYFGPGTRLTVT.

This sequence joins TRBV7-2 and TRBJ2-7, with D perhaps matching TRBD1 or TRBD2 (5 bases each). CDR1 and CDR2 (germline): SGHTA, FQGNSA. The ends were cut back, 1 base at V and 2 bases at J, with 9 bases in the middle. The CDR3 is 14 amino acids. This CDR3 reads CASSLDLGPYEQYF. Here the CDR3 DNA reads TGTGCCAGCAGCTTAGACCTGGGACCCTACGAGCAGTACTTC. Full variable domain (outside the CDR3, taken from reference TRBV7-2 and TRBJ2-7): GAGVSQSPSNKVTEKGKDVELRCDPISGHTALYWYRQSLGQGLEFLIYFQGNSAPDKSGLPSDRFSAERTGGSVSTLTIQRTQQEDSAVYLCASSLDLGPYEQYFGPGTRLTVT.

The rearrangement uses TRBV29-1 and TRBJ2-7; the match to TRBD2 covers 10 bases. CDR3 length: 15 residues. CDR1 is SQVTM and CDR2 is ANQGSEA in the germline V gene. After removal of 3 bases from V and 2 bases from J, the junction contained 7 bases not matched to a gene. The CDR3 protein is CSVEGPSGGAYEQYF. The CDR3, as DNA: TGCAGCGTTGAGGGCCCTAGCGGGGGAGCCTACGAGCAGTACTTC.

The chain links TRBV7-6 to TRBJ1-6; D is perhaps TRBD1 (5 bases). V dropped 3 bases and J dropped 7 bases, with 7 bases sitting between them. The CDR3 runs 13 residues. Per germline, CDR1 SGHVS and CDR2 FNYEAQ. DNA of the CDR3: TGTGCCAGCAGCTTTAACAGGAATTCACCCCTCCACTTT. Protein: CASSFNRNSPLHF.

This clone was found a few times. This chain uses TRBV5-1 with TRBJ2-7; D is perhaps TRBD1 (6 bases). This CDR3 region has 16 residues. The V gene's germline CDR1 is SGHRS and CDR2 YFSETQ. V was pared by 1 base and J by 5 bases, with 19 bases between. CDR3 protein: CASSLSQTGKAHEQYF. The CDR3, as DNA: TGCGCCAGCAGCTTGTCCCAAACAGGGAAGGCCCACGAGCAGTACTTC.

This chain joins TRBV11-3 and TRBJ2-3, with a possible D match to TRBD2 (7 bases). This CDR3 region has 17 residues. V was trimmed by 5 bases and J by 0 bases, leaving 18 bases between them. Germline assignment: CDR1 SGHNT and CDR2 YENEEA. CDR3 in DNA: TGTGCCAGCAGCCCCTACCTAGGCGGGGGCAGCACAGATACGCAGTATTTT. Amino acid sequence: CASSPYLGGGSTDTQYF.

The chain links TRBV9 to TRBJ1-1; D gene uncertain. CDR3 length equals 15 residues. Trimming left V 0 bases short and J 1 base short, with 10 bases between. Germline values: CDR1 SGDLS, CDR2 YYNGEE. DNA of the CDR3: TGTGCCAGCAGCGTAGAAGGGAACTCGAACACTGAAGCTTTCTTT. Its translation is CASSVEGNSNTEAFF.

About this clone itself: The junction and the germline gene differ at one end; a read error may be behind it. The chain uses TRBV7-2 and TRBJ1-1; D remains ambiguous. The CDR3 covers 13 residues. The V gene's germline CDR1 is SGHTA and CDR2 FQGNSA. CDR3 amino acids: CASSLEVNAEAFF. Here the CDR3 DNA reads TGTGCCAGCAGCTTAGAGGTGAACGCTGAAGCTTTCTTT.

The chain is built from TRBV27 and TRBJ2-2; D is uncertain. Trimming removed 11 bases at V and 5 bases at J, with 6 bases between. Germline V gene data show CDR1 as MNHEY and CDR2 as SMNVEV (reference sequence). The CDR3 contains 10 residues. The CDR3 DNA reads TGTGCCGCCTCGACCGGGGAGCTGTTTTTT. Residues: CAASTGELFF.

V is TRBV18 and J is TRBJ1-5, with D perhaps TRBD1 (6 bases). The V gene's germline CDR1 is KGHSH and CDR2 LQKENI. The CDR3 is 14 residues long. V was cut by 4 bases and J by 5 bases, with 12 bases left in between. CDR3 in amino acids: CASSRGLEDQPQHF. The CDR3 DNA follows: TGTGCCAGCTCACGGGGGCTGGAGGATCAGCCCCAGCATTTT.

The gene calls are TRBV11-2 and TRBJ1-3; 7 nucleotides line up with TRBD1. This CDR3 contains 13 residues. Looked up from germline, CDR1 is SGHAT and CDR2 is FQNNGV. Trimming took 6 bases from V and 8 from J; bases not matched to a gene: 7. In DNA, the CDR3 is TGTGCCAGCAGGCCAACCGGGACAGACACCATATATTTT. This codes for CASRPTGTDTIYF.

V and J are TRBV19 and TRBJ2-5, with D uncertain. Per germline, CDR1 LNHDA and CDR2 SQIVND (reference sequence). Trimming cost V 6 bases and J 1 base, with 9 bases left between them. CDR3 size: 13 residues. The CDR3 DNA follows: TGTGCCAGTAGGAAACAAGCCCAAGAGACCCAGTACTTC. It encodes CASRKQAQETQYF.

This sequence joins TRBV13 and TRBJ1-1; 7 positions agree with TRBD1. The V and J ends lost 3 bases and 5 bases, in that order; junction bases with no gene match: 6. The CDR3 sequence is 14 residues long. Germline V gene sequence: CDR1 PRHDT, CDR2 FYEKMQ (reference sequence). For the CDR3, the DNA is TGTGCCAGCAGCTTCGACAGGGCTATAACTGAAGCTTTCTTT. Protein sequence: CASSFDRAITEAFF.

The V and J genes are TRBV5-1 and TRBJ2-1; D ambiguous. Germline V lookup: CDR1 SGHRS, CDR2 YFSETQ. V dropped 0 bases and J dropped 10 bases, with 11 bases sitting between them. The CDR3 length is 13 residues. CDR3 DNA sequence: TGCGCCAGCAGCTTGGATATAGCCCCCGAGCAGTTCTTC. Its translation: CASSLDIAPEQFF.

The CDR3 is CASSSNPGLAGGGNEQFF. The CDR3 DNA reads TGCGCCAGCAGCTCTAACCCCGGACTAGCGGGAGGTGGCAATGAGCAGTTCTTC. The chain joins TRBV5-1 to TRBJ2-1, with TRBD2 identical over 14 bases. The CDR3 loop spans 18 amino acids. The germline gives CDR1 SGHRS, CDR2 YFSETQ. V lost 3 bases, J lost 6 bases, and 11 bases stayed unmatched. The whole variable domain, remainder taken from reference TRBV5-1 and TRBJ2-1, is KAGVTQTPRYLIKTRGQQVTLSCSPISGHRSVSWYQQTPGQGLQFLFEYFSETQRNKGNFPGRFSGRQFSNSRSEMNVSTLELGDSALYLCASSSNPGLAGGGNEQFFGPGTRLTVL.

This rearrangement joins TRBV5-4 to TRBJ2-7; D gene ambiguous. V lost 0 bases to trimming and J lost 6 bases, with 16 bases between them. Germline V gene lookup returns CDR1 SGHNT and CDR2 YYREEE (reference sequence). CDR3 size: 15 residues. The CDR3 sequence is CASSLAHLGNGEQYF. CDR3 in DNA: TGTGCCAGCAGCTTGGCCCACCTTGGGAACGGCGAGCAGTACTTC.

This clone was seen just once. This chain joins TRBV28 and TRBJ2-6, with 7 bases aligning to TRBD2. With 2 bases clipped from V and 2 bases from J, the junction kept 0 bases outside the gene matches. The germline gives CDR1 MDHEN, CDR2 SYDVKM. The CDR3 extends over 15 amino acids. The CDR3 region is CASSLGRAGANVLTF. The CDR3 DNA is TGTGCCAGCAGTTTAGGGAGGGCTGGGGCCAACGTCCTGACTTTC.

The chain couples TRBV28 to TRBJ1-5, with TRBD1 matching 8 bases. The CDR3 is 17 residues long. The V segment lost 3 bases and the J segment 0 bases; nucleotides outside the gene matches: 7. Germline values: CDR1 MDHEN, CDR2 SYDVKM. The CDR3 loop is CASSFRRGQYSNQPQHF. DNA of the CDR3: TGTGCCAGCAGTTTTCGCAGGGGGCAATATAGCAATCAGCCCCAGCATTTT.

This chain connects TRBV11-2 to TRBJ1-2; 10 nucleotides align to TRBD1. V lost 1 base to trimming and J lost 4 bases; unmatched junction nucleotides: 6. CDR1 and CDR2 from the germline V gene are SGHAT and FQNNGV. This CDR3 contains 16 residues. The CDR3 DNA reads TGTGCCAGCAGCTTAGCAGGGACAGGGGTAATCTATGGCTACACCTTC. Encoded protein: CASSLAGTGVIYGYTF.